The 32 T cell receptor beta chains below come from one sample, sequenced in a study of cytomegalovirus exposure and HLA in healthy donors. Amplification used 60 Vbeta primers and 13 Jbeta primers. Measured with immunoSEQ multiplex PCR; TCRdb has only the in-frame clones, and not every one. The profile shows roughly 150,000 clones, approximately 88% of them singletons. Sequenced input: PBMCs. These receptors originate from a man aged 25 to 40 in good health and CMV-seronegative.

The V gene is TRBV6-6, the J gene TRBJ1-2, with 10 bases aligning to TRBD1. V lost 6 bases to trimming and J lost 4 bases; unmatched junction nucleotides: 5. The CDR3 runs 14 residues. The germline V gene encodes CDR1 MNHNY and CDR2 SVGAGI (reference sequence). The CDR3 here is CASSRDRGGYGYTF. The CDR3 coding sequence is TGTGCCAGCAGCCGGGACAGGGGCGGCTATGGCTACACCTTC.

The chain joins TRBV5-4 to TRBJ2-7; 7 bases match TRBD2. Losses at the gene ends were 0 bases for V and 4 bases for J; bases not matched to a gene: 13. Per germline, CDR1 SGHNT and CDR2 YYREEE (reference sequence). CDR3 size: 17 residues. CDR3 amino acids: CASSLAIKGTKVYEQYF. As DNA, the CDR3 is TGTGCCAGCAGCTTGGCCATTAAAGGGACTAAAGTTTACGAGCAGTACTTC.

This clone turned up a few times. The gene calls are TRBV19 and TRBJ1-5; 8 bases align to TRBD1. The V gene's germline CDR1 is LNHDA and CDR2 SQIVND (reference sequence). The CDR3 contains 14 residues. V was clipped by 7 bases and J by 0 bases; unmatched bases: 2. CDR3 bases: TGTGCCAGTAACGACAGGGGTAGCAATCAGCCCCAGCATTTT. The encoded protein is CASNDRGSNQPQHF.

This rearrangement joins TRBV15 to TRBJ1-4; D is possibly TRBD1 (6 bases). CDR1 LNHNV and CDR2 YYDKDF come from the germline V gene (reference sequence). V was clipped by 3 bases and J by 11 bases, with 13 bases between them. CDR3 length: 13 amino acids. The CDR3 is CATSREGGDKLFF. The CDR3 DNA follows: TGTGCCACCAGCAGGGAAGGGGGAGACAAACTGTTTTTT. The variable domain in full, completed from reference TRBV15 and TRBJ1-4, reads DAMVIQNPRYQVTQFGKPVTLSCSQTLNHNVMYWYQQKSSQAPKLLFHYYDKDFNNEADTPDNFQSRRPNTSFCFLDIRSPGLGDTAMYLCATSREGGDKLFFGSGTQLSVL.

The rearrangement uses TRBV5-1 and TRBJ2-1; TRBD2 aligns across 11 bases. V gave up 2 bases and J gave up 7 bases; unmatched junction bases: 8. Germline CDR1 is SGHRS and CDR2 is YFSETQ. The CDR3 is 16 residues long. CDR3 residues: CASSFNLAGGRNEQFF. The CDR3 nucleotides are TGCGCCAGCAGCTTTAACCTAGCGGGAGGTAGGAATGAGCAGTTCTTC.

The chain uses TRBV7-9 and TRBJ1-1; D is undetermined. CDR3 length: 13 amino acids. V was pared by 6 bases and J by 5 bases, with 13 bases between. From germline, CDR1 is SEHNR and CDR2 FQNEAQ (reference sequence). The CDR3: CASSSAGSTEAFF. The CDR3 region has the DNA TGTGCCAGCAGTAGCGCCGGGAGTACTGAAGCTTTCTTT.

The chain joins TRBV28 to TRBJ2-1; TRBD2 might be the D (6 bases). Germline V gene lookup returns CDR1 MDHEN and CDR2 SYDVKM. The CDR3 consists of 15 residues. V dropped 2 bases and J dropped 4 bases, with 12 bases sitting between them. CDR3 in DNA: TGTGCCAGCAGTTTAGGTGGGGGGACTTACAATGAGCAGTTCTTC. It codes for CASSLGGGTYNEQFF.

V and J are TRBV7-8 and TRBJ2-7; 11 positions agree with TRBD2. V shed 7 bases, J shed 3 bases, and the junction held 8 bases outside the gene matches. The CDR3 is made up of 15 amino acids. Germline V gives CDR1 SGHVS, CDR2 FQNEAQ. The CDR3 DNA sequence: TGTGCCAGCACCTCAACTAGCGGGAGATTCTACGAGCAGTACTTC. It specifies CASTSTSGRFYEQYF.

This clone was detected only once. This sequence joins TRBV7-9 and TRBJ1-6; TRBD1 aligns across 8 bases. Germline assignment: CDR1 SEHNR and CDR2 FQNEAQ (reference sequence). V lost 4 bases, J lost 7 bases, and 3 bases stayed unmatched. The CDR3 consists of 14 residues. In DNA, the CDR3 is TGTGCCAGCAGCTCGACAGGGGCCAATTCACCCCTCCACTTT. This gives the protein CASSSTGANSPLHF. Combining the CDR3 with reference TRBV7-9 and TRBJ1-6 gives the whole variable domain DTGVSQNPRHKITKRGQNVTFRCDPISEHNRLYWYRQTLGQGPEFLTYFQNEAQLEKSRLLSDRFSAERPKGSFSTLEIQRTEQGDSAMYLCASSSTGANSPLHFGNGTRLTVT.

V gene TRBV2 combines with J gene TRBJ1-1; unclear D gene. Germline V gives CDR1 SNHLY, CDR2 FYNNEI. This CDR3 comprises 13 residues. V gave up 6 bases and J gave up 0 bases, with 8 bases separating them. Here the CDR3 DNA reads TGTGCCAGCAGCGACTGGCTGAACACTGAAGCTTTCTTT. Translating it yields CASSDWLNTEAFF.

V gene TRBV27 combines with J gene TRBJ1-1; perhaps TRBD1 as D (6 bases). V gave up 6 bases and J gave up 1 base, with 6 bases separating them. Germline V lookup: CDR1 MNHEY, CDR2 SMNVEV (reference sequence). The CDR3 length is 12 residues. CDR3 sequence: CASSRGNTEAFF. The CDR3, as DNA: TGTGCCAGCAGCAGGGGGAACACTGAAGCTTTCTTT.

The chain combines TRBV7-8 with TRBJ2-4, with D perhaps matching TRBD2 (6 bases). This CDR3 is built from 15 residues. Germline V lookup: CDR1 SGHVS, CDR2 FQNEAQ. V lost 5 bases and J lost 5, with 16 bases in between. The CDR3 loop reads CASSPYRGWENIQYF. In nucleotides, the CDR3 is TGTGCCAGCAGCCCCTATCGGGGGTGGGAAAACATTCAGTACTTC. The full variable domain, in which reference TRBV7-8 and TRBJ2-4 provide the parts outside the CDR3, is GAGVSQSPRYKVAKRGQDVALRCDPISGHVSLFWYQQALGQGPEFLTYFQNEAQLDKSGLPSDRFFAERPEGSVSTLKIQRTQQEDSAVYLCASSPYRGWENIQYFGAGTRLSVL.

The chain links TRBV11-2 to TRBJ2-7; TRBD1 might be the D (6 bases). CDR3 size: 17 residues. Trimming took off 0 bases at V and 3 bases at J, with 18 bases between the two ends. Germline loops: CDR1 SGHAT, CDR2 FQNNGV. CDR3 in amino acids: CASSLDPPDSSFYEQYF. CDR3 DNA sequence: TGTGCCAGCAGCTTAGATCCCCCGGACAGCAGTTTCTACGAGCAGTACTTC.

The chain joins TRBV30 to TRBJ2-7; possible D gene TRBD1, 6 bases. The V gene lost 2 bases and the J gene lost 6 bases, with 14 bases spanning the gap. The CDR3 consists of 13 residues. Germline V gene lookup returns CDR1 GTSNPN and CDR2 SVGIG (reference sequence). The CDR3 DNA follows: TGTGCCTGGAGTTCAGGGGCAGGCCGCGAGCAGTACTTC. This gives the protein CAWSSGAGREQYF.

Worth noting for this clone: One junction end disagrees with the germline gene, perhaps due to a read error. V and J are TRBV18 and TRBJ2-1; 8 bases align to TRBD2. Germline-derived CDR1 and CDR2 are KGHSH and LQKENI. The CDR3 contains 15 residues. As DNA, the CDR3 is TGTGCCAGCTCTCCACTAGCGGAGATATACAATGAGCAGTTCTTC. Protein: CASSPLAEIYNEQFF.

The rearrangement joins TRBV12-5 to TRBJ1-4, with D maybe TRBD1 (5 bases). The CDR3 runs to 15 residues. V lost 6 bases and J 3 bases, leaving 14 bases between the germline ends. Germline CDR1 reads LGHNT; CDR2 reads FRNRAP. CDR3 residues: CASGPGGGPNEKLFF. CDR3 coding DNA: TGTGCTAGTGGCCCTGGGGGGGGTCCTAATGAAAAACTGTTTTTT.

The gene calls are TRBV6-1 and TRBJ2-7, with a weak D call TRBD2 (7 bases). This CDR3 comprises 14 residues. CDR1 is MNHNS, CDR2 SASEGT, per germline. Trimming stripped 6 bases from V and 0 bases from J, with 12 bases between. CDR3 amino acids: CASSGGPTSYEQYF. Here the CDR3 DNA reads TGTGCCAGCAGCGGGGGGCCAACCTCCTACGAGCAGTACTTC.

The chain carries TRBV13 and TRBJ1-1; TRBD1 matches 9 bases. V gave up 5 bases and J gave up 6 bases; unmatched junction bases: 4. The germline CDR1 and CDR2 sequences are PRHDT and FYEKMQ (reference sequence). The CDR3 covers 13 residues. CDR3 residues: CASSPGQGAEAFF. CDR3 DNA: TGTGCCAGCAGCCCGGGACAGGGCGCTGAAGCTTTCTTT.

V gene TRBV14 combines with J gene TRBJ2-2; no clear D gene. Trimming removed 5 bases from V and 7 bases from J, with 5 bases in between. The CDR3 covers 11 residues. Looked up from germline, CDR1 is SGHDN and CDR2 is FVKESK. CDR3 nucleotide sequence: TGTGCCAGCAGCGTATACGGGGAGCTGTTTTTT. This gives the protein CASSVYGELFF.

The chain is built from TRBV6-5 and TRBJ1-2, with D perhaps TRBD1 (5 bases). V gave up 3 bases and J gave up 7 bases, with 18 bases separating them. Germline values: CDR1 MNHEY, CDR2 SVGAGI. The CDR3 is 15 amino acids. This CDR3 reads CASSYGRGWVRGYTF. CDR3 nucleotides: TGTGCCAGCAGTTATGGTAGGGGTTGGGTTCGTGGCTACACCTTC.

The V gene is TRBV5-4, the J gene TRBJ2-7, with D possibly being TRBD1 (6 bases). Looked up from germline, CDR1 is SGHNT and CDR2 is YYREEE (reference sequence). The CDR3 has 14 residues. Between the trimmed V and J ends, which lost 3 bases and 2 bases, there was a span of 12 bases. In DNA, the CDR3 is TGTGCCAGCAGCTCGTACAGGGTGCCCTACGAGCAGTACTTC. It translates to CASSSYRVPYEQYF.

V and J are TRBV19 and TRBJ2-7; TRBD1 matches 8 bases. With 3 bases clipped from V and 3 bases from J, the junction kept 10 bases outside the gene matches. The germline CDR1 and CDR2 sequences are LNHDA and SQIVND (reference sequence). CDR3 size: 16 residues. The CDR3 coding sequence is TGTGCCAGTAGTATTCGAACCGGGACAGGAGTCTACGAGCAGTACTTC. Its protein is CASSIRTGTGVYEQYF.

The CDR3 reads CASSLGQGYEQYF. DNA for the CDR3: TGTGCCAGCAGTTTAGGACAGGGCTACGAGCAGTACTTC. The chain joins TRBV6-6 to TRBJ2-7, with 8 nucleotides matching TRBD1. CDR1 is MNHNY and CDR2 is SVGAGI in the germline V gene (reference sequence). Losses at the gene ends were 4 bases for V and 3 bases for J; bases not matched to a gene: 2. The CDR3 consists of 13 residues.

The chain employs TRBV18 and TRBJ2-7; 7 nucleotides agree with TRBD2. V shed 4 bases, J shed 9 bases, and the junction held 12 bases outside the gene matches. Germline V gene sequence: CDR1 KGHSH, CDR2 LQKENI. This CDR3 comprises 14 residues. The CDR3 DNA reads TGTGCCAGCTCACAACCGGGACTACCCCTAAGGCAGTACTTC. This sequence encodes CASSQPGLPLRQYF.

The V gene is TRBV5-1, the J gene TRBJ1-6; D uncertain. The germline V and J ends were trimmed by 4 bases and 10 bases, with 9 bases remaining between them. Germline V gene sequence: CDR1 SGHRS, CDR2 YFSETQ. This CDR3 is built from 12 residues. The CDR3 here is CASSPGGSPLHF. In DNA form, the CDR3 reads TGCGCCAGCAGCCCCGGCGGGTCACCCCTCCACTTT.

The CDR3 here is CASRNQGTGQKAFF. In DNA form, the CDR3 reads TGTGCCAGCAGGAACCAGGGGACGGGCCAAAAAGCTTTCTTT. The rearrangement uses TRBV28 and TRBJ1-1; tentatively, D is TRBD1 (6 bases). The CDR3 totals 14 residues. V shed 6 bases and J shed 9 bases, with 20 bases lying between them. The germline V gene has CDR1 MDHEN and CDR2 SYDVKM. The whole variable domain, remainder taken from reference TRBV28 and TRBJ1-1, is DVKVTQSSRYLVKRTGEKVFLECVQDMDHENMFWYRQDPGLGLRLIYFSYDVKMKEKGDIPEGYSVSREKKERFSLILESASTNQTSMYLCASRNQGTGQKAFFGQGTRLTVV.

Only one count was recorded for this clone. The CDR3 spells CASSPWGSDRGDYGYTF. The CDR3 DNA is TGTGCCAGCAGCCCCTGGGGGTCCGACAGGGGGGATTATGGCTACACCTTC. The rearrangement links TRBV7-9 to TRBJ1-2, with TRBD1 matching 9 bases. V lost 5 bases to trimming and J lost 5 bases; unmatched junction nucleotides: 15. The CDR3 loop spans 17 amino acids. From germline, CDR1 is SEHNR and CDR2 FQNEAQ (reference sequence).

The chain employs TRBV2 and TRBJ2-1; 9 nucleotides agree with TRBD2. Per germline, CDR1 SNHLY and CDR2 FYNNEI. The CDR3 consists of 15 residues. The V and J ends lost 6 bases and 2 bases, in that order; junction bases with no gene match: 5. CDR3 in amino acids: CASSVSGGPYNEQFF. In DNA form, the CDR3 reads TGTGCCAGCAGCGTTAGCGGGGGTCCCTACAATGAGCAGTTCTTC.

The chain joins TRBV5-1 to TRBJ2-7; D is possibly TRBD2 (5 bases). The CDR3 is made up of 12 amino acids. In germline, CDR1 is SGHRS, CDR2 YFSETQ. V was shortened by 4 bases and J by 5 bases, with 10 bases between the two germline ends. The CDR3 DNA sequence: TGCGCCAGCAGCAGGAACGGGGACGAGCAGTACTTC. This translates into CASSRNGDEQYF. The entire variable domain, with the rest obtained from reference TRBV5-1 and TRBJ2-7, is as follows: KAGVTQTPRYLIKTRGQQVTLSCSPISGHRSVSWYQQTPGQGLQFLFEYFSETQRNKGNFPGRFSGRQFSNSRSEMNVSTLELGDSALYLCASSRNGDEQYFGPGTRLTVT.

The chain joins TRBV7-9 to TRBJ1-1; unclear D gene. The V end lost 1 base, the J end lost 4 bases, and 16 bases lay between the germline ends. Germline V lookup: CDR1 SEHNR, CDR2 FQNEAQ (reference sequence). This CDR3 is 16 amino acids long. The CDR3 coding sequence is TGTGCCAGCAGCTTAGGAGGGATCGATGTGGGCACTGAAGCTTTCTTT. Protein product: CASSLGGIDVGTEAFF.

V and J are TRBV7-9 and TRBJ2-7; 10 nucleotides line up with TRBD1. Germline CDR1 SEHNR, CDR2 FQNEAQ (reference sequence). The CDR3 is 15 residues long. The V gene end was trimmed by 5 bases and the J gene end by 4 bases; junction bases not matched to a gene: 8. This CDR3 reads CASSTRTGGRYEQYF. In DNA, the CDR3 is TGTGCCAGCAGCACCAGGACAGGGGGGCGATACGAGCAGTACTTC.

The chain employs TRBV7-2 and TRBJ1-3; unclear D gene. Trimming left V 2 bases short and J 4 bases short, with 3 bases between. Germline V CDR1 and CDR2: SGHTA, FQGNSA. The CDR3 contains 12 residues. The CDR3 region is CASSLLGNTIYF. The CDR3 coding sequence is TGTGCCAGCAGCTTACTCGGAAACACCATATATTTT.